Shown below are 12 T cell receptor beta chains from a single sample sequenced in a study of T cell repertoires in cytomegalovirus infection. TCRdb used MiXCR to reprocess the reads, holding one entry per CDR3 protein. This repertoire shows about 260,000 distinct CDR3 sequences, approximately 13% found once; its top ten account for 8.8%. Sequences were obtained from PBMCs. The receptors come from a human donor in good health (CMV status not recorded). Some clones in this sample may be carry-over from other donors' samples.

This clonotype was observed a few times. The J gene is TRBJ2-1, the V gene TRBV7-2; TRBD2 agrees at 16 bases. V lost 5 bases, J lost 5 bases, and 12 bases stayed unmatched. The CDR3 loop spans 19 amino acids. Per the germline V gene, CDR1 is SGHTA and CDR2 is FQGNSA. CDR3 nucleotide sequence: TGTGCCAGCAGCGCCTGGGGACTAGCGGGGGGGATAGAGAACAATGAGCAGTTCTTC. This encodes CASSAWGLAGGIENNEQFF. Complete variable domain (other parts from reference TRBV7-2 and TRBJ2-1): GAGVSQSPSNKVTEKGKDVELRCDPISGHTALYWYRQSLGQGLEFLIYFQGNSAPDKSGLPSDRFSAERTGGSVSTLTIQRTQQEDSAVYLCASSAWGLAGGIENNEQFFGPGTRLTVL.

This clonotype has just a few counts. The chain is built from TRBV7-3 and TRBJ2-7; D call uncertain. The V end lost 0 bases, the J end lost 5 bases, and 11 bases lay between the germline ends. The CDR3 length is 14 residues. Germline values: CDR1 SGHTA, CDR2 FQGTGA. The CDR3 DNA reads as TGTGCCAGCAGCTTAACGGGCACGGTAGACGAGCAGTACTTC. It encodes CASSLTGTVDEQYF.

This clonotype has a handful of counts. The rearrangement links TRBV7-9 to TRBJ2-5; possibly TRBD1 or TRBD2 for D (5 bases each). The CDR3 totals 15 residues. Germline CDR1 reads SEHNR; CDR2 reads FQNEAQ (reference sequence). V was cut by 1 base and J by 3 bases, with 12 bases left in between. Here the CDR3 DNA reads TGTGCCAGCAGCTTAGGCGTCAGAGGGGAAGAGACCCAGTACTTC. Protein product: CASSLGVRGEETQYF.

The chain uses TRBV7-9 and TRBJ1-4; D might be TRBD1 (5 bases). This CDR3 spans 15 amino acids. Germline V gene sequence: CDR1 SEHNR, CDR2 FQNEAQ (reference sequence). Trimming shortened V by 0 bases and J by 3 bases, and 8 bases separated the two germline ends. CDR3 residues: CASSLAQGSNEKLFF. CDR3 DNA sequence: TGTGCCAGCAGCTTAGCTCAGGGATCTAATGAAAAACTGTTTTTT.

This clonotype was counted many times. The V and J genes are TRBV15 and TRBJ2-3, with TRBD2 matching 9 bases. The CDR3 extends over 15 amino acids. Germline V gene data show CDR1 as LNHNV and CDR2 as YYDKDF (reference sequence). The V gene end was trimmed by 3 bases and the J gene end by 4 bases; junction bases not matched to a gene: 5. CDR3 nucleotides: TGTGCCACCAGCAGTAGCGCGGGGGGGGCAGATACGCAGTATTTT. It translates to CATSSSAGGADTQYF. Supplemented by reference TRBV15 and TRBJ2-3, the full variable domain reads DAMVIQNPRYQVTQFGKPVTLSCSQTLNHNVMYWYQQKSSQAPKLLFHYYDKDFNNEADTPDNFQSRRPNTSFCFLDIRSPGLGDTAMYLCATSSSAGGADTQYFGPGTRLTVL.

A few counts support this clonotype. This chain uses TRBV28 with TRBJ2-5, with D possibly TRBD2 on 5 matching bases. The V gene's germline CDR1 is MDHEN and CDR2 SYDVKM. The V and J ends lost 8 bases and 4 bases respectively, with 17 bases between them. This CDR3 is built from 14 residues. The CDR3 nucleotides read TGTGCCAGCTATACACGGGATTTTCGAGAGACCCAGTACTTC. Residues: CASYTRDFRETQYF.

This clonotype has more than one count but fewer than ten. The chain joins TRBV20-1 to TRBJ1-1; D gene uncertain. CDR1 is DFQATT, CDR2 SNEGSKA, per germline (reference sequence). This CDR3 comprises 14 residues. The V end was cut by 3 bases, the J end by 3 bases, with 14 bases between. CDR3 coding DNA: TGCAGTGCTAGTGTCCGGGTCGGCTACACTGAAGCTTTCTTT. Protein: CSASVRVGYTEAFF.

The V call is TRBV20-1, the J call TRBJ2-7; D is possibly TRBD2 (6 bases). The germline gives CDR1 DFQATT, CDR2 SNEGSKA (reference sequence). CDR3 length: 14 residues. V was cut by 6 bases and J by 4 bases, with 19 bases left in between. The CDR3 DNA follows: TGCAGTGCCAGCCAGCGGGTAAAATGGTACGAGCAGTACTTC. Translating it yields CSASQRVKWYEQYF.

This clonotype was observed many times. The chain combines TRBV7-2 with TRBJ2-5; 16 bases match TRBD2. This CDR3 comprises 19 residues. From germline, CDR1 is SGHTA and CDR2 FQGNSA. V shed 4 bases and J 5 bases; nucleotides not matched to a gene: 13. This chain's CDR3 is CASSSPLQGTSGRGETQYF. Written as DNA, the CDR3 is TGTGCCAGCAGCTCACCATTACAGGGGACTAGCGGGAGGGGTGAGACCCAGTACTTC.

This clonotype was observed a handful of times. The chain has TRBV5-1 and TRBJ2-1; the D gene is possibly TRBD1 (6 bases). Per the germline V gene, CDR1 is SGHRS and CDR2 is YFSETQ. Trimming removed 0 bases from V and 9 bases from J, with 19 bases in between. The CDR3 runs 16 residues. This CDR3 reads CASSLARDIVTAEQFF. The CDR3 DNA sequence: TGCGCCAGCAGCTTGGCCCGGGACATCGTGACGGCTGAGCAGTTCTTC.

V is TRBV19 and J is TRBJ1-5; 7 nucleotides align to TRBD1. V was pared by 8 bases and J by 2 bases, with 12 bases of the junction left unmatched. This CDR3 is 16 amino acids long. CDR1 LNHDA and CDR2 SQIVND come from the germline V gene (reference sequence). The CDR3 reads CASDRDFLRGNQPQHF. The CDR3 DNA reads as TGTGCCAGTGACAGGGACTTTTTACGCGGCAATCAGCCCCAGCATTTT.

This clonotype was seen only a few times. The rearrangement links TRBV28 to TRBJ1-1, with D perhaps matching TRBD1 (5 bases). Germline CDR1 is MDHEN and CDR2 is SYDVKM. The CDR3 is 15 amino acids. The CDR3 coding sequence is TGTGCGACAGAAAATAGGGCAGGGTTGAACACTGAAGCTTTCTTT. Residues: CATENRAGLNTEAFF.